This TCR beta chain was captured by sequencing in a study of T cell changes during pregnancy in multiple sclerosis. The germline V gene encodes CDR1 SSHAT and CDR2 FNYEAQ (reference sequence). The length of the CDR3 is 14 residues. Concerning this clone itself: The junction shows a germline mismatch at one end, possibly a read error.

TCRdb's copy holds only in-frame clones and misses some; the assay was immunoSEQ multiplex PCR. The sample lists some 45,000 clones, approximately 90% occurring once. The chain carries TRBV7-7 and TRBJ2-5, with 7 positions matching TRBD2. The sequences come from CD4+ T cells from peripheral blood mononuclear cells, collected after pregnancy. The TCR comes from a female donor with multiple sclerosis, enrolled in a pregnancy study. This chain's CDR3 is CASSLWEGQETQYF. CDR3 in DNA: TGTGCTAGCAGCTTATGGGAGGGTCAAGAGACCCAGTACTTC.